These 27 T cell receptor beta chains originate from one sample sequenced in a study of blood T cell repertoires in COVID-19. Libraries were prepared by immunoSEQ multiplex PCR; TCRdb keeps only in-frame clonotypes and omits some of them. The table lists about 51,000 clones, about 86% of them singletons. The sample consisted of peripheral blood. These receptors originate from a man older than 75 with active COVID-19.

The CDR3 reads CASSMRAQNNEQFF. The CDR3 region has the DNA TGTGCCAGCAGCATGAGGGCCCAGAACAATGAGCAGTTCTTC. This sequence joins TRBV9 and TRBJ2-1; perhaps TRBD2 as D (5 bases). The CDR3 totals 14 residues. Looked up from germline, CDR1 is SGDLS and CDR2 is YYNGEE. V was clipped by 4 bases and J by 5 bases, with 13 bases between them.

CDR3 amino acids: CASNSYRTQKNEQFF. The CDR3 nucleotides read TGTGCCAGCAATAGTTACCGGACTCAAAAAAATGAGCAGTTCTTC. V gene TRBV2 combines with J gene TRBJ2-1; TRBD2 is a possible D gene (5 bases). Germline V gene data show CDR1 as SNHLY and CDR2 as FYNNEI. V lost 7 bases and J 7 bases, leaving 20 bases between the germline ends. This CDR3 has 15 residues.

The chain carries TRBV6-5 and TRBJ1-5; D gene ambiguous. The germline gives CDR1 MNHEY, CDR2 SVGAGI. CDR3 length equals 13 residues. Trimming took off 4 bases at V and 4 bases at J, with 8 bases between the two ends. CDR3 residues: CASSSIGNQPQHF. The CDR3 DNA sequence: TGTGCCAGCAGTTCCATCGGGAATCAGCCCCAGCATTTT.

This chain links TRBV5-1 with TRBJ2-7; D is perhaps TRBD2 (5 bases). Germline V gives CDR1 SGHRS, CDR2 YFSETQ. Trimming pared 2 bases from V and 0 bases from J, leaving 9 bases between. The CDR3 extends over 14 amino acids. The DNA of the CDR3 is TGCGCCAGCAGCTTCGAGGGATACTCCTACGAGCAGTACTTC. It codes for CASSFEGYSYEQYF.

The V gene is TRBV12-5, the J gene TRBJ2-2; 7 bases are a match to TRBD1. Germline V gives CDR1 LGHNT, CDR2 FRNRAP. The CDR3 loop spans 16 amino acids. Germline trimming cut 5 bases from V and 4 bases from J; bases unmatched to any gene: 10. The CDR3 loop reads CASGRDIRGSTGELFF. For the CDR3, the DNA is TGTGCTAGTGGTAGAGACATCAGGGGGTCCACCGGGGAGCTGTTTTTT.

The CDR3 here is CASSKYPNRTAMNTEAFF. The DNA for the CDR3 is TGTGCCAGCAGCAAATATCCCAACAGGACGGCCATGAACACTGAAGCTTTCTTT. The chain carries TRBV21-1 and TRBJ1-1; the table's D call, TRBD1, has no DNA check behind it. TRBV21-1 is tagged as a pseudogene. CDR3 size: 18 residues.

This clone came up a few times. The chain joins TRBV19 to TRBJ2-3; 7 bases align to TRBD2. With 0 bases clipped from V and 5 bases from J, the junction kept 8 bases outside the gene matches. This CDR3 is 16 amino acids long. Germline V gene sequence: CDR1 LNHDA, CDR2 SQIVND (reference sequence). CDR3 residues: CASSIDGAGVRDTQYF. For the CDR3, the DNA is TGTGCCAGTAGTATAGATGGGGCGGGAGTAAGAGATACGCAGTATTTT.

This clone was recorded a few times. The V gene is TRBV7-3, the J gene TRBJ2-7; 7 bases fit TRBD1. The germline V gene has CDR1 SGHTA and CDR2 FQGTGA. The CDR3 totals 13 residues. V dropped 1 base and J dropped 11; count of bases not matched to a gene: 8. CDR3 loop: CASSLNGDSRKYF. CDR3 in DNA: TGTGCCAGCAGCTTAAACGGGGACAGTAGGAAGTACTTC. Full variable domain (missing parts from reference TRBV7-3 and TRBJ2-7): GAGVSQTPSNKVTEKGKYVELRCDPISGHTALYWYRQSLGQGPEFLIYFQGTGAADDSGLPNDRFFAVRPEGSVSTLKIQRTERGDSAVYLCASSLNGDSRKYFGPGTRLTVT.

The DNA of the CDR3 is TGTGCCAGCAGCGGGCTAGCGGGAGGGCCGGGCACCGGGGAGCTGTTTTTT. Translating gives CASSGLAGGPGTGELFF. This chain links TRBV5-6 with TRBJ2-2, with 12 bases fitting TRBD2. The germline CDR1 and CDR2 sequences are SGHDT and YYEEEE. V dropped 4 bases and J dropped 4; count of bases not matched to a gene: 8. CDR3 length: 17 amino acids.

This sequence joins TRBV5-5 and TRBJ2-1; D might be TRBD1 (6 bases). Trimming took 3 bases from V and 8 from J, leaving 18 bases between them. This CDR3 is built from 15 residues. CDR1 and CDR2 from the germline V gene are SGHKS and YYEKEE (reference sequence). The chain's CDR3 is CASSSLQGSTDEQFF. The CDR3 nucleotides are TGTGCCAGCAGCTCCTTGCAGGGGTCGACGGATGAGCAGTTCTTC.

This clone was counted once. The sample holds other DNA sequences that translate to the same CDR3. CDR3 in DNA: TGTGCCAGTAAAAAAGGACTAGCGGGAGTTGACGGGGAGCTGTTTTTT. Its protein product is CASKKGLAGVDGELFF. The chain links TRBV19 to TRBJ2-2; 13 bases are a match to TRBD2. CDR1 is LNHDA, CDR2 SQIVND, per germline (reference sequence). V was pared by 7 bases and J by 7 bases, with 9 bases of the junction left unmatched. The CDR3 loop spans 16 amino acids.

The chain carries TRBV4-3 and TRBJ2-6, with a tentative D call TRBD2 (5 bases). V shed 4 bases and J shed 5 bases, with 21 bases lying between them. CDR1 LGHNA and CDR2 YSLEER come from the germline V gene. This CDR3 is built from 18 residues. CDR3 sequence: CASSPNRRGTIWANVLTF. CDR3 nucleotides: TGCGCCAGCAGCCCTAACCGACGGGGTACAATATGGGCCAACGTCCTGACTTTC.

This clone has a handful of counts. The chain uses TRBV7-2 and TRBJ2-7; 12 bases fit TRBD2. The germline V gene encodes CDR1 SGHTA and CDR2 FQGNSA. With 1 base clipped from V and 5 bases from J, the junction kept 6 bases outside the gene matches. CDR3 size: 16 residues. In nucleotides, the CDR3 is TGTGCCAGCAGCTTAGGGTTACTAGCGGGAGGTCACGAGCAGTACTTC. It yields the protein CASSLGLLAGGHEQYF.

CDR3 sequence: CASTTGGAYGYTF. Here the CDR3 DNA reads TGTGCCAGCACAACAGGGGGCGCCTATGGCTACACCTTC. V and J are TRBV7-2 and TRBJ1-2; 9 bases map to TRBD1. This CDR3 is built from 13 residues. The germline V gene encodes CDR1 SGHTA and CDR2 FQGNSA. J lost 4 bases, V lost 7 bases, and 4 bases had no gene match.

This chain connects TRBV5-4 to TRBJ2-5; D gene uncertain. Trimming cost V 4 bases and J 4 bases, with 11 bases left between them. The CDR3 consists of 13 residues. CDR1 SGHNT and CDR2 YYREEE come from the germline V gene (reference sequence). The CDR3 loop reads CASSPRSAETQYF. The CDR3 bases are TGTGCCAGCAGCCCCCGGAGTGCAGAGACCCAGTACTTC.

This rearrangement joins TRBV5-5 to TRBJ2-5; D gene unclear. The CDR3 is 14 amino acids. Trimming removed 1 base at V and 1 base at J, with 8 bases between. Germline V CDR1 and CDR2: SGHKS, YYEKEE (reference sequence). The CDR3: CASSLLQAQETQYF. As DNA, the CDR3 is TGTGCCAGCAGCTTGCTCCAGGCCCAAGAGACCCAGTACTTC.

This clone came up a few times. This chain links TRBV10-3 with TRBJ1-5; 7 bases align to TRBD1. With 3 bases clipped from V and 9 bases from J, the junction kept 2 bases outside the gene matches. Per the germline V gene, CDR1 is ENHRY and CDR2 is SYGVKD. The CDR3 covers 12 residues. CDR3: CAISEGGRPQHF. Written as DNA, the CDR3 is TGTGCCATCAGTGAAGGGGGCCGGCCCCAGCATTTT.

The chain is built from TRBV24-1 and TRBJ1-6; TRBD1 aligns across 8 bases. V was clipped by 10 bases and J by 5 bases; unmatched bases: 15. Germline CDR1 KGHDR, CDR2 SFDVKD. This CDR3 has 17 amino acids. CDR3 in DNA: TGTGCCACTATTGGGCCTCGGGACAGGTCAAATAATTCACCCCTCCACTTT. This codes for CATIGPRDRSNNSPLHF.

The chain combines TRBV11-3 with TRBJ2-3; no firm D call. Trimming pared 5 bases from V and 6 bases from J, leaving 12 bases between. The CDR3 is made up of 13 amino acids. Per the germline V gene, CDR1 is SGHNT and CDR2 is YENEEA. CDR3 sequence reads: CASSPPYGDTQYF. In DNA form, the CDR3 reads TGTGCCAGCAGCCCACCCTACGGGGATACGCAGTATTTT. The variable domain in full, with the rest retrieved from reference TRBV11-3 and TRBJ2-3, is EAGVVQSPRYKIIEKKQPVAFWCNPISGHNTLYWYLQNLGQGPELLIRYENEEAVDDSQLPKDRFSAERLKGVDSTLKIQPAELGDSAVYLCASSPPYGDTQYFGPGTRLTVL.

This chain uses TRBV9 with TRBJ2-5; TRBD1 agrees at 7 bases. Trimming at V came to 2 bases and at J to 4 bases, leaving 11 bases not matched to a gene. Germline V gene data show CDR1 as SGDLS and CDR2 as YYNGEE. The CDR3 covers 16 residues. CDR3 in amino acids: CASSVYSGTARETQYF. The CDR3 DNA reads TGTGCCAGCAGCGTTTACTCCGGGACAGCAAGAGAGACCCAGTACTTC.

The chain has TRBV7-8 and TRBJ2-1; TRBD2 matches 7 bases. This CDR3 has 15 amino acids. CDR1 is SGHVS and CDR2 is FQNEAQ in the germline V gene. V was pared by 1 base and J by 7 bases, with 7 bases of the junction left unmatched. DNA for the CDR3: TGTGCCAGCAGCTTAGGGGGGAGGGTCGAGAATGAGCAGTTCTTC. Translation gives CASSLGGRVENEQFF.

This rearrangement joins TRBV6-2 or TRBV6-3 to TRBJ2-7; TRBD2 might be the D (6 bases). The germline CDR1 and CDR2 sequences are MNHEY and SVGEGT. This CDR3 spans 14 amino acids. Deletions cut 1 base from V and 6 bases from J, with 13 bases between. The CDR3 sequence: CASSYLASASEQYF. As DNA, the CDR3 is TGTGCCAGCAGTTACTTGGCTAGCGCCAGCGAGCAGTACTTC.

This clone was counted between two and nine times. The chain recombines TRBV30 with TRBJ1-1; 7 bases fit TRBD1. This CDR3 comprises 15 residues. V gave up 0 bases and J gave up 6 bases; unmatched junction bases: 10. Germline lookup yields CDR1 GTSNPN and CDR2 SVGIG (reference sequence). The chain's CDR3 is CAWSVLPGDRAEAFF. CDR3 nucleotide sequence: TGTGCCTGGAGTGTACTTCCCGGTGACAGGGCTGAAGCTTTCTTT. Using reference TRBV30 and TRBJ1-1 for the parts outside the CDR3, the full variable domain is SQTIHQWPATLVQPVGSPLSLECTVEGTSNPNLYWYRQAAGRGLQLLFYSVGIGQISSEVPQNLSASRPQDRQFILSSKKLLLSDSGFYLCAWSVLPGDRAEAFFGQGTRLTVV.

V and J are TRBV7-2 and TRBJ2-1; the D gene is possibly TRBD2 (5 bases). CDR3 length: 15 residues. Germline lookup yields CDR1 SGHTA and CDR2 FQGNSA. V was clipped by 7 bases and J by 0 bases, with 13 bases between them. The CDR3 sequence is CASILLGSSYNEQFF. CDR3 DNA sequence: TGTGCCAGCATACTCCTGGGGAGCTCCTACAATGAGCAGTTCTTC.

The chain links TRBV19 to TRBJ2-2; 7 nucleotides align to TRBD1. This CDR3 has 14 amino acids. Germline CDR1 reads LNHDA; CDR2 reads SQIVND (reference sequence). V was clipped by 3 bases and J by 8 bases; unmatched bases: 6. As DNA, the CDR3 is TGTGCCAGTAGTATGCAAGGGGGCTCTGGGGAGCTGTTTTTT. Translation: CASSMQGGSGELFF.

The CDR3 DNA sequence: TGTGCCAGCAGCTTAGGCGGGGGGCAAGAGACCCAGTACTTC. Translated: CASSLGGGQETQYF. V and J are TRBV7-2 and TRBJ2-5; 8 nucleotides agree with TRBD2. Germline V CDR1 and CDR2: SGHTA, FQGNSA. The CDR3 is 14 residues long. Losses at the gene ends were 1 base for V and 2 bases for J; bases not matched to a gene: 0.

The chain carries TRBV6-4 and TRBJ2-1; 9 bases are shared with TRBD2. The V gene's germline CDR1 is MRHNA and CDR2 SNTAGT. The J segment lost 5 bases and the V segment lost 6 bases, leaving 8 bases of the junction unmatched. The CDR3 totals 15 residues. CDR3 amino acids: CASSRAGGTHNEQFF. CDR3 in DNA: TGTGCCAGCAGCCGAGCGGGAGGTACCCACAATGAGCAGTTCTTC.